The following is a T cell receptor (beta chain) sequence with its context. The CDR3 is 17 amino acids. V shed 1 base and J shed 3 bases, with 16 bases lying between them. Germline loops: CDR1 MGHRA, CDR2 YSYEKL. This specimen comes from a study of blood T cell repertoires in COVID-19. Authors' processing steps: Amplification from reference gene primers served as the basis for estimated nucleated cell counts. Repertoires were generated with immunoSEQ multiplex PCR, while TCRdb's copy carries only in-frame clones and drops some. D and trimming were read from the DNA, whereas the V and J calls and clone size are those reported in that table. The sample contains roughly 290,000 clones, approximately 84% of which appear only once.

The rearrangement joins TRBV4-1 to TRBJ1-5, with D unclear. This TCR was recovered from a person between 65 and 79 years old with COVID-19, enrolled during active disease. Material: peripheral blood. CDR3 nucleotide sequence: TGCGCCAGCAGCCAAGGCTCGGGTAGTCGGATCAATCAGCCCCAGCATTTT. Translation: CASSQGSGSRINQPQHF.